The 5 T cell receptor beta chains below all came from one sample that was sequenced in a study of response to subunit inactivated influenza vaccine. Each CDR3 protein gets one entry after TCRdb re-called the RT-PCR reads with MiXCR. The sample holds fewer than 250,000 distinct CDR3 sequences, around an eighth seen once. The sequencing used CD8+ T cells sorted from PBMCs, collected roughly 5 days after vaccination. Receptors were obtained from a man aged 45-65 years who received an inactivated influenza vaccine.

This clonotype was detected a few times. This chain connects TRBV12-3 or TRBV12-4 to TRBJ2-3; no clear D. There are 12 residues in the CDR3. Deletions cut 6 bases from V and 0 bases from J, with 4 bases between. This CDR3 is CASSWSTDTQYF. As DNA, the CDR3 is TGTGCCAGCAGCTGGAGCACAGATACGCAGTATTTT.

The chain employs TRBV5-1 and TRBJ1-2; D is ambiguous. CDR1 is SGHRS, CDR2 YFSETQ, per germline. The CDR3 extends over 14 amino acids. Trimming took 2 bases from V and 7 from J, leaving 15 bases between them. The CDR3 DNA sequence: TGCGCCAGCAGCTTCCCCGGCGGGCCCGGTGGCTACACCTTC. Protein: CASSFPGGPGGYTF.

Concerning this clonotype: A much more abundant neighbour one base away suggests this may be a read error. This chain joins TRBV13 and TRBJ2-2; the D is unclear. From germline, CDR1 is PRHDT and CDR2 FYEKMQ (reference sequence). The CDR3 has 11 residues. The CDR3 DNA is TGTACCAGTAGGGACACCGGGGAGCTGTTTTTT. Its translation is CTSRDTGELFF.

This clonotype was seen only a few times. The chain combines TRBV6-1 with TRBJ2-1; D may be TRBD1 or TRBD2 (5 bases each). The germline CDR1 and CDR2 sequences are MNHNS and SASEGT. The V end was cut by 4 bases, the J end by 3 bases, with 13 bases between. The CDR3 is made up of 15 amino acids. The CDR3: CASSAAGAVYNEQFF. CDR3 in DNA: TGTGCCAGCAGTGCCGCCGGGGCCGTCTACAATGAGCAGTTCTTC.

This clonotype was observed a few times. The J gene is TRBJ2-3, the V gene TRBV29-1; possibly TRBD1 for D (6 bases). CDR1 is SQVTM and CDR2 is ANQGSEA in the germline V gene. The CDR3 spans 12 residues. Trimming took off 7 bases at V and 2 bases at J, with 10 bases between the two ends. The CDR3 loop is CSDRTDTDTQYF. The CDR3 DNA reads as TGCAGCGACCGGACAGACACAGATACGCAGTATTTT.